This T cell receptor beta chain was documented in a study of metastatic and nonmetastatic thyroid tumors. The overall study: It was across blood and tumor or nodule tissue from malignant and benign thyroid patients that repertoires were compared.

For this clone: Its antigen remains unknown.

Patients were all untreated before their thyroid surgery. Study-level findings and limits: Benign nodules reportedly had significantly lower TCR beta diversity than malignant thyroid tumors in blood and tumor.

Germline CDR1 and CDR2: MNHEY and SMNVEV (reference sequence). Trimming removed 2 bases from V and 7 bases from J; junction bases left unmatched: 4. The CDR3 is made up of 13 amino acids. In the study's own analysis: Built for papillary thyroid cancer, a distant-metastasis classifier drew on CDR3 differences across clinicopathological groups. TCRdb re-clonotyped the PCR reads via MiXCR. The V and J calls were determined by TCRdb, not by the authors. The repertoire holds about 20,000 clones, under 35% seen once, with approximately 14% in the top ten. The clonotype was recovered from a female donor with papillary thyroid cancer or a benign thyroid nodule (not recorded which). Some clones in this sample may be carry-over from other donors' samples. Sequencing used blood. The rearrangement joins TRBV27 to TRBJ2-7; 8 positions agree with TRBD1. CDR3: CASSLRTGWEQYF. CDR3 DNA: TGTGCCAGCAGTTTACGGACAGGGTGGGAGCAGTACTTC.